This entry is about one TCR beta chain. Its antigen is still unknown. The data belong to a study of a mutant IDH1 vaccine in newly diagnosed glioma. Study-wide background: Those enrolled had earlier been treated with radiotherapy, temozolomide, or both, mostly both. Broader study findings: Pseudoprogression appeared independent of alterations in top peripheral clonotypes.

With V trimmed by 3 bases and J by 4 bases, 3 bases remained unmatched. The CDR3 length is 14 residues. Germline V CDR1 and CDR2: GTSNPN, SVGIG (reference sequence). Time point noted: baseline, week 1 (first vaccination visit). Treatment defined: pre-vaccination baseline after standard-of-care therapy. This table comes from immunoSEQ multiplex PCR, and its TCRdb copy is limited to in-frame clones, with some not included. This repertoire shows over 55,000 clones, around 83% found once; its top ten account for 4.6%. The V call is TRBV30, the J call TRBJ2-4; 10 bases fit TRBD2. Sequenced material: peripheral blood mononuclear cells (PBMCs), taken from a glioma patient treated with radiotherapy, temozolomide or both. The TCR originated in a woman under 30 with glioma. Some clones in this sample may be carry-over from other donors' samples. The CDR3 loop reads CAWRVSGGKNIQYF. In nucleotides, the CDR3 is TGTGCCTGGAGGGTTAGCGGGGGGAAAAACATTCAGTACTTC.